This T cell receptor beta chain was sequenced in a study of cytomegalovirus exposure and HLA in healthy donors. Study-wide results and caveats: Some V segments, including TRBV6-2 and TRBV6-3, were excluded as indistinguishable.

Germline-derived CDR1 and CDR2 are LGHNA and YSLEER. There are 16 residues in the CDR3. The J segment lost 4 bases and the V segment lost 5 bases, leaving 9 bases of the junction unmatched. Of note for this clone: Its antigen is currently unknown.

PCR involved 60 Vbeta and 13 Jbeta primers. Method: immunoSEQ multiplex PCR; TCRdb's copy keeps in-frame clones and lacks some. The data contain 200,000 or so clones, 82% of them singletons. The sample was PBMCs. The chain couples TRBV4-3 to TRBJ1-4; 8 bases are a match to TRBD1. This receptor was taken from a boy aged 2 to 10 in good health and CMV-seronegative. The CDR3 DNA reads as TGCGCCAGCAGCGAATCCCAGGGGGCCATTAATGAAAAACTGTTTTTT. Amino acids: CASSESQGAINEKLFF.